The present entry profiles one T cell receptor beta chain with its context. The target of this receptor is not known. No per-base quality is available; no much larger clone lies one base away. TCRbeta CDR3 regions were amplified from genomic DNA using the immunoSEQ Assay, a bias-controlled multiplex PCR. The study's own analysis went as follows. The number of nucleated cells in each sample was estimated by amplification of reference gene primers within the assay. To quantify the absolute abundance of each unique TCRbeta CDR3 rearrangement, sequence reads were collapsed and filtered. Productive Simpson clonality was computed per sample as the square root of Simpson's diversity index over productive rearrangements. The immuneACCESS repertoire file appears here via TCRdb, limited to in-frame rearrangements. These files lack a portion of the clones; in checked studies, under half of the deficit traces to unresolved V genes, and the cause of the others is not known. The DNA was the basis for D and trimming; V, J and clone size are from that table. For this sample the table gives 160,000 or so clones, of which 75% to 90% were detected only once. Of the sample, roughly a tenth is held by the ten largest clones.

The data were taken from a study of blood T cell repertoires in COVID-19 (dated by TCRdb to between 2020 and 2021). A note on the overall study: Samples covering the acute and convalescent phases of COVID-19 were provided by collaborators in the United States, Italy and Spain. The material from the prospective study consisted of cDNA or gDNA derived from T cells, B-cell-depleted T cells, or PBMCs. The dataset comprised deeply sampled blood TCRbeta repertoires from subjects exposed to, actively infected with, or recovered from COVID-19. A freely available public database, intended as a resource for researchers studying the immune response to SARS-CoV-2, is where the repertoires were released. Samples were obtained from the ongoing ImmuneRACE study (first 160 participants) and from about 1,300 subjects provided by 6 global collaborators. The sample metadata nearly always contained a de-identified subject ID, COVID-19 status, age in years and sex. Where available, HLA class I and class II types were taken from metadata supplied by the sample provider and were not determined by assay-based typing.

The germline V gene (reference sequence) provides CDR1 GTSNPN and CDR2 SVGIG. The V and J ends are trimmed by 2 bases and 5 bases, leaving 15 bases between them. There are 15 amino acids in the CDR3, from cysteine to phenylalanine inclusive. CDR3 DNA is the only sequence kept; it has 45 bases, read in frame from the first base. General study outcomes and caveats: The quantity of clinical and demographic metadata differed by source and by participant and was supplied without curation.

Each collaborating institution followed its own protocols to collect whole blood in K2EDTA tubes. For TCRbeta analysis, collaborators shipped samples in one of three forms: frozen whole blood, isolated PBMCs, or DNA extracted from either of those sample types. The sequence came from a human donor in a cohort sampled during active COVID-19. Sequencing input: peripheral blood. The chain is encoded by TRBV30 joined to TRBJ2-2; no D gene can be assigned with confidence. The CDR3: CAWSPPGFRTGELFF. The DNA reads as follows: TGTGCCTGGAGTCCACCCGGGTTTAGGACCGGGGAGCTGTTTTTT.